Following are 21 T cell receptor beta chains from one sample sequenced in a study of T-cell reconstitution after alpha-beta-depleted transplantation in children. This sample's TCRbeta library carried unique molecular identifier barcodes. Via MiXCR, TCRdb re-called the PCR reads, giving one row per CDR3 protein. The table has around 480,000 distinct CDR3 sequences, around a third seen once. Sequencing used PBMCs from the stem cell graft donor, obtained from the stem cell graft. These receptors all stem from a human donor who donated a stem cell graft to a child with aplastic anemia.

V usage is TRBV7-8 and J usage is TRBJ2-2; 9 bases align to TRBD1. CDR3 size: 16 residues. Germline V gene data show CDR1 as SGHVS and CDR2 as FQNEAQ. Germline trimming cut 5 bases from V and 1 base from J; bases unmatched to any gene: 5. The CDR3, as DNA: TGTGCCAGCAGCCGGCGGGACAGGGTGAACACCGGGGAGCTGTTTTTT. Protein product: CASSRRDRVNTGELFF.

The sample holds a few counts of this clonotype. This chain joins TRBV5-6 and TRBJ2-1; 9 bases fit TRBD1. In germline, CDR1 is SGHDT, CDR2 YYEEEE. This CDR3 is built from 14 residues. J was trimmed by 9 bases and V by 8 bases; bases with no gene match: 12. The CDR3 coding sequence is TGTGCCAGTAGTTACGGGACAGGGAATCGTGAGCAGTTCTTC. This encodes CASSYGTGNREQFF. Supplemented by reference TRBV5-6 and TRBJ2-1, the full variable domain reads DAGVTQSPTHLIKTRGQQVTLRCSPKSGHDTVSWYQQALGQGPQFIFQYYEEEERQRGNFPDRFSGHQFPNYSSELNVNALLLGDSALYLCASSYGTGNREQFFGPGTRLTVL.

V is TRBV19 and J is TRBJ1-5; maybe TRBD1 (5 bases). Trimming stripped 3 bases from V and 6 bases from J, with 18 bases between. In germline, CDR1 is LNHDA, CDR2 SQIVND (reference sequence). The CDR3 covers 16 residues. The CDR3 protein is CASSMQGTAPRQPQHF. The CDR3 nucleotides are TGTGCCAGTAGTATGCAGGGAACTGCCCCTCGTCAGCCCCAGCATTTT.

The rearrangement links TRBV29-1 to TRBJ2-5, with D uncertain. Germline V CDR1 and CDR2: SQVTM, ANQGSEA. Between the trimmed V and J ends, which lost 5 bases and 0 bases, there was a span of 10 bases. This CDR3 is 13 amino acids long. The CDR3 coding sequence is TGCAGCGTTCTAGTAACGGACCAAGAGACCCAGTACTTC. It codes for CSVLVTDQETQYF. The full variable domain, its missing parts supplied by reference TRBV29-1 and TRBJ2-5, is SAVISQKPSRDICQRGTSLTIQCQVDSQVTMMFWYRQQPGQSLTLIATANQGSEATYESGFVIDKFPISRPNLTFSTLTVSNMSPEDSSIYLCSVLVTDQETQYFGPGTRLLVL.

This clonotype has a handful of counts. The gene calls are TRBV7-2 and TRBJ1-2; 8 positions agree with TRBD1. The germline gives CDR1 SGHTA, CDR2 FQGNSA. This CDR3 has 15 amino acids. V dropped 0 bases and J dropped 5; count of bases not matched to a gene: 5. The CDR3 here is CASSLAQGAHYGYTF. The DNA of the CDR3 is TGTGCCAGCAGCTTAGCCCAGGGGGCGCATTATGGCTACACCTTC.

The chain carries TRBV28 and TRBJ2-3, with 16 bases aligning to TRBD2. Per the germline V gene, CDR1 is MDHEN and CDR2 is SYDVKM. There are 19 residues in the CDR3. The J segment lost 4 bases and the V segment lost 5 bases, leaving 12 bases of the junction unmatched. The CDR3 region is CASSVTSGTSGRVSDTQYF. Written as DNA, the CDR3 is TGTGCCAGCAGTGTTACGTCCGGGACTAGCGGGAGGGTCTCAGATACGCAGTATTTT. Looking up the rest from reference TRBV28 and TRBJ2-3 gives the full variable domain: DVKVTQSSRYLVKRTGEKVFLECVQDMDHENMFWYRQDPGLGLRLIYFSYDVKMKEKGDIPEGYSVSREKKERFSLILESASTNQTSMYLCASSVTSGTSGRVSDTQYFGPGTRLTVL.

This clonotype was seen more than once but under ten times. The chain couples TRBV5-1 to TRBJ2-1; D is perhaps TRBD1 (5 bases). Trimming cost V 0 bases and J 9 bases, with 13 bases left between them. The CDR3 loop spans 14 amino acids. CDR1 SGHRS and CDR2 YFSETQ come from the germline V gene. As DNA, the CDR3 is TGCGCCAGCAGCTTGGTGCAGGGTCTGGGTGAGCAGTTCTTC. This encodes CASSLVQGLGEQFF. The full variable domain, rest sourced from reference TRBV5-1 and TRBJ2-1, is KAGVTQTPRYLIKTRGQQVTLSCSPISGHRSVSWYQQTPGQGLQFLFEYFSETQRNKGNFPGRFSGRQFSNSRSEMNVSTLELGDSALYLCASSLVQGLGEQFFGPGTRLTVL.

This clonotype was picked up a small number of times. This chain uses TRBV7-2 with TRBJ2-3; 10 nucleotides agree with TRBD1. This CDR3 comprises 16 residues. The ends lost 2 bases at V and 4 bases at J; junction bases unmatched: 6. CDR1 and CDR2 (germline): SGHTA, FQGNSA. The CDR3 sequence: CASSLYGTGAPDTQYF. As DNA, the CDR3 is TGTGCCAGCAGCTTATACGGGACAGGGGCGCCAGATACGCAGTATTTT.

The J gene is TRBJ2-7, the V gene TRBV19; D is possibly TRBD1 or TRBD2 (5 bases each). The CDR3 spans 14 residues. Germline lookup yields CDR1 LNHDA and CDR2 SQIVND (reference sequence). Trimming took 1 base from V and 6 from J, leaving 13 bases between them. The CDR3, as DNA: TGTGCCAGTAGTATAGGCCCACCGGGGCTCGAGCAGTACTTC. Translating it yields CASSIGPPGLEQYF.

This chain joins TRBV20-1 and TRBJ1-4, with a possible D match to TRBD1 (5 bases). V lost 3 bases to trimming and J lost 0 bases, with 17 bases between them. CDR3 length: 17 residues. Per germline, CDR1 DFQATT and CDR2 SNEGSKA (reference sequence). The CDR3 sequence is CSARETWRGPTNEKLFF. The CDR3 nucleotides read TGCAGTGCTAGGGAGACATGGAGGGGACCAACTAATGAAAAACTGTTTTTT.

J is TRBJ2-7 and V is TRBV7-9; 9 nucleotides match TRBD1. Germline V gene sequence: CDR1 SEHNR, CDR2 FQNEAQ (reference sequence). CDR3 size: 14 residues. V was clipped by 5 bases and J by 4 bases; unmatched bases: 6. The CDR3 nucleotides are TGTGCCAGCAGCCAGTCCGGGACAGGGTACGAGCAGTACGTC. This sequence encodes CASSQSGTGYEQYV.

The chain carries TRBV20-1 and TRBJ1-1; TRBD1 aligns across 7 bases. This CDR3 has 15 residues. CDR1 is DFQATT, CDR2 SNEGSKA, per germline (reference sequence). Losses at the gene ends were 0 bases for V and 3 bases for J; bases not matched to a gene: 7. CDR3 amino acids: CSARETGIRHTEAFF. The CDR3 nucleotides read TGCAGTGCTAGAGAGACAGGGATCAGGCACACTGAAGCTTTCTTT.

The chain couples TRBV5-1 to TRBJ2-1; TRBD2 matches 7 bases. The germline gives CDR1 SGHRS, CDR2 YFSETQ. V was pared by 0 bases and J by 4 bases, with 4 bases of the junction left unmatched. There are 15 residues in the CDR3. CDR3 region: CASSLDAGVYNEQFF. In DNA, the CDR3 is TGCGCCAGCAGCTTGGATGCGGGAGTGTACAATGAGCAGTTCTTC. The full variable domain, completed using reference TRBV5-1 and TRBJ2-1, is KAGVTQTPRYLIKTRGQQVTLSCSPISGHRSVSWYQQTPGQGLQFLFEYFSETQRNKGNFPGRFSGRQFSNSRSEMNVSTLELGDSALYLCASSLDAGVYNEQFFGPGTRLTVL.

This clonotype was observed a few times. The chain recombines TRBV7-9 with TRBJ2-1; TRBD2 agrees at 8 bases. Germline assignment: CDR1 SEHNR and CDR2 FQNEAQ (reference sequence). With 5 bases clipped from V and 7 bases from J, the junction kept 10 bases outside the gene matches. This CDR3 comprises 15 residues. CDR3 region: CASSPREVGRNEQFF. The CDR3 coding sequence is TGTGCCAGCAGCCCGCGGGAGGTCGGGAGGAATGAGCAGTTCTTC.

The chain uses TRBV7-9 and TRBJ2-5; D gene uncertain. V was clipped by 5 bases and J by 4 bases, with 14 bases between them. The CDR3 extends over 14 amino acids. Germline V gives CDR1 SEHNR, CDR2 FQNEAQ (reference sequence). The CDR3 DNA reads TGTGCCAGCAGCCCCCCAGGAACCGGAGAGACCCAGTACTTC. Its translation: CASSPPGTGETQYF.

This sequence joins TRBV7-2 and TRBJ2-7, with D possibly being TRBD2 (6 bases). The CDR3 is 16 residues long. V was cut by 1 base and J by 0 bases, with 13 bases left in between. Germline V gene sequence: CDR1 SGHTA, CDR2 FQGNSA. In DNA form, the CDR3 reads TGTGCCAGCAGCTTAGGGCGGGACCCGAGCTCCTACGAGCAGTACTTC. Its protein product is CASSLGRDPSSYEQYF.

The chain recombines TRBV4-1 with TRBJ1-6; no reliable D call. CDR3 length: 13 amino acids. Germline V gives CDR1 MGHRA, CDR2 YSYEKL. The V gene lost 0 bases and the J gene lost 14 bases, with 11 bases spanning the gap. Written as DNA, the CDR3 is TGCGCCAGCAGCCAAGACCGCCTCTGGACCCTCCACTTT. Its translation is CASSQDRLWTLHF.

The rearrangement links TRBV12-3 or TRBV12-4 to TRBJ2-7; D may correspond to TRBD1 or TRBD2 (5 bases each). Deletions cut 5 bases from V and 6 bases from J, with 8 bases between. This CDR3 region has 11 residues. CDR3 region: CASSGGGEQYV. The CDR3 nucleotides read TGTGCCAGCAGTGGTGGGGGCGAGCAGTACGTC.

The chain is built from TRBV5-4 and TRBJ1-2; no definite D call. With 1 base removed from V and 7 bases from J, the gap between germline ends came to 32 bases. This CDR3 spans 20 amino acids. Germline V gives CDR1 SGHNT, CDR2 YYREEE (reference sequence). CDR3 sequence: CASSLQLGPSGYSMDSGYTF. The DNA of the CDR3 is TGTGCCAGCAGCTTGCAGTTGGGCCCTTCTGGGTATAGTATGGACTCTGGCTACACCTTC.

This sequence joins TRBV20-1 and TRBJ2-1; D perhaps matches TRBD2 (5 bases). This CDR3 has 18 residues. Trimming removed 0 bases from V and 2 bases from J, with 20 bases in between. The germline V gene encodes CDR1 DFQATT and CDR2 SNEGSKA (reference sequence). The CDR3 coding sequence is TGCAGTGCTAGAGATGGGCTAGCAAACGCATTGACCTACAATGAGCAGTTCTTC. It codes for CSARDGLANALTYNEQFF.

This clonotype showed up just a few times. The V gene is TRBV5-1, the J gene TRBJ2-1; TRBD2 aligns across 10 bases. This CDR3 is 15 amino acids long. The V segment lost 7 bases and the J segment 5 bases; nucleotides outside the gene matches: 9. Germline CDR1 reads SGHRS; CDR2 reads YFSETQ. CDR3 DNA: TGCGCCAGCCATCCTACTAGCGGGACCAACAATGAGCAGTTCTTC. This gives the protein CASHPTSGTNNEQFF.